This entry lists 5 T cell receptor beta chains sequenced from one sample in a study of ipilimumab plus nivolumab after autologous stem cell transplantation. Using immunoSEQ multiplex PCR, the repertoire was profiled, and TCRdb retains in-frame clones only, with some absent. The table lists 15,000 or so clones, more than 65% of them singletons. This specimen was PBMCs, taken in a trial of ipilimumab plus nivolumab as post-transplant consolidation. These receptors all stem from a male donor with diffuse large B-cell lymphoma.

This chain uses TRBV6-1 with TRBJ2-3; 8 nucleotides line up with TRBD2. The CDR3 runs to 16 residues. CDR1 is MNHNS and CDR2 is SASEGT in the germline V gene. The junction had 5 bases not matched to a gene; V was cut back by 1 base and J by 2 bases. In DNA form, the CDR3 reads TGTGCCAGCAGTGAAGAGGAGCGGGGGTTCACAGATACGCAGTATTTT. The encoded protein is CASSEEERGFTDTQYF.

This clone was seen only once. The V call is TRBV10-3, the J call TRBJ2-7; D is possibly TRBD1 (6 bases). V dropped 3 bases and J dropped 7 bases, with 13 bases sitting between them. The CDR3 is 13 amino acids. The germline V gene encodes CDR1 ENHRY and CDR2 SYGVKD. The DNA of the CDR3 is TGTGCCATCAGTGAAGGACAGTCTAGTGAGCAGTACTTC. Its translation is CAISEGQSSEQYF.

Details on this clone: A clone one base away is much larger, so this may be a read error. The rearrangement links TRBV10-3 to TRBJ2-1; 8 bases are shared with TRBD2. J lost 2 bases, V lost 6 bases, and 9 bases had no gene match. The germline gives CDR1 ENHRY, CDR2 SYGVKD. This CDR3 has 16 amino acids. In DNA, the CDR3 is TGTGCCATCAGAACTAGCAGGACTAGCACCTACAATGAGCAGTTCTTC. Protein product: CAIRTSRTSTYNEQFF.

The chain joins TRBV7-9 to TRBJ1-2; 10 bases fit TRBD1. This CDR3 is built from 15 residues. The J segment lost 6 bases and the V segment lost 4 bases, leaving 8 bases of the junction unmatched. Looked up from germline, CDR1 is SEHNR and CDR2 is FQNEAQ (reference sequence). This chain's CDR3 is CASSYRDRGFDGYTF. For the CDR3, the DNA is TGTGCCAGCAGCTACCGGGACAGGGGTTTCGATGGCTACACCTTC.

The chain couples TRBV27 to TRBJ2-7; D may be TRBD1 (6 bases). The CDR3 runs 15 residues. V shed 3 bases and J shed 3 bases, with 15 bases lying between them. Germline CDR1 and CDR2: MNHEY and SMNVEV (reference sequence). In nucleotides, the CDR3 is TGTGCCAGCAGTTTCGTAAACAGGGTGAACTACGAGCAGTACTTC. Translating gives CASSFVNRVNYEQYF.